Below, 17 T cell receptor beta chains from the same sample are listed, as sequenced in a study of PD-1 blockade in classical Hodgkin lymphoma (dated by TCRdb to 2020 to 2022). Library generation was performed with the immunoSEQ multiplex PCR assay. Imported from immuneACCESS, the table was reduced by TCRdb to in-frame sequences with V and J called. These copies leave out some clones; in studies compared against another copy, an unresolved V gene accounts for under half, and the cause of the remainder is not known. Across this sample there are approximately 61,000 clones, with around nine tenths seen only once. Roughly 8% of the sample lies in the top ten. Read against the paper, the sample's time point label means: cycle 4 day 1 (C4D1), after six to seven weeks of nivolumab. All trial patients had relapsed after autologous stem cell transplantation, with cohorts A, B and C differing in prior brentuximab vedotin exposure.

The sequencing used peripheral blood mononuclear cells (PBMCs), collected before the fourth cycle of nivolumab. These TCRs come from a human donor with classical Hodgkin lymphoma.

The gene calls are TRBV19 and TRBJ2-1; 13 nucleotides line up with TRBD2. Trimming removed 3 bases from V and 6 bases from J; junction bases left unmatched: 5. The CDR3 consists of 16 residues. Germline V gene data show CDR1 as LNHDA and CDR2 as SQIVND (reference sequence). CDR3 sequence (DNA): TGTGCCAGTAGTATTCCCGGGACTAGCGGGGCCAATGAGCAGTTCTTC. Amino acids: CASSIPGTSGANEQFF.

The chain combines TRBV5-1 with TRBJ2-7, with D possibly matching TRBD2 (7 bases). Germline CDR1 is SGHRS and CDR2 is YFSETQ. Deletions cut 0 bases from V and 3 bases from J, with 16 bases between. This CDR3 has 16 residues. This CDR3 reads CASSLVAGALLYEQYF. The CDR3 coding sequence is TGCGCCAGCAGCTTGGTGGCGGGGGCCCTACTCTACGAGCAGTACTTC.

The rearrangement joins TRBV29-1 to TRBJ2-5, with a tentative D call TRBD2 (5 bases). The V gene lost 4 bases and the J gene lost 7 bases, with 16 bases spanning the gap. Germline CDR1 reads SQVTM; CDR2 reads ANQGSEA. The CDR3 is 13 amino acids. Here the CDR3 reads CSVVGLLQRTQYF. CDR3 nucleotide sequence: TGCAGCGTTGTTGGACTGCTACAGCGGACCCAGTACTTC.

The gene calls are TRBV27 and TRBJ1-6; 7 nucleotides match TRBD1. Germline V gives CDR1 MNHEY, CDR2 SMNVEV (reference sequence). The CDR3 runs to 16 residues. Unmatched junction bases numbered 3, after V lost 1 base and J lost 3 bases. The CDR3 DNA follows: TGTGCCAGCAGTTTATTTGGGGACAGCTATAATTCACCCCTCCACTTT. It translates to CASSLFGDSYNSPLHF.

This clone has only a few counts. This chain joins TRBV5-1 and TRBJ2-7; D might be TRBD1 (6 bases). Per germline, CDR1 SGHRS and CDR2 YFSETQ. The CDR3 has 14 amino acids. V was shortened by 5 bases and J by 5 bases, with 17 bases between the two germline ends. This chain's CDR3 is CASSDVGARHEQYF. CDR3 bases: TGCGCCAGCAGTGATGTGGGGGCACGCCACGAGCAGTACTTC. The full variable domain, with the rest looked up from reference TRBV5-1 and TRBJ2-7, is KAGVTQTPRYLIKTRGQQVTLSCSPISGHRSVSWYQQTPGQGLQFLFEYFSETQRNKGNFPGRFSGRQFSNSRSEMNVSTLELGDSALYLCASSDVGARHEQYFGPGTRLTVT.

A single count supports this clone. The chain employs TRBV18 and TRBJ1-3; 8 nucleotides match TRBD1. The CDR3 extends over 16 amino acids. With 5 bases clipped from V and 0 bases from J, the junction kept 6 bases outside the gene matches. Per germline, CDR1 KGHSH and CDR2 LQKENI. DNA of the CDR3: TGTGCCAGCTCATCCGGGACAGGCACCTCTGGAAACACCATATATTTT. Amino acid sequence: CASSSGTGTSGNTIYF.

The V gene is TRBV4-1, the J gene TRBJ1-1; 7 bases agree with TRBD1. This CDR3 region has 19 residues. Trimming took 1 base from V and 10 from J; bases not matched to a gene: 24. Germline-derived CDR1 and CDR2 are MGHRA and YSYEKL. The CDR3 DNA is TGCGCCAGCAGCCAAGGGGGGGATAAGGAAATTAGACAGGGTATAGGAGCTTTCTTT. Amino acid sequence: CASSQGGDKEIRQGIGAFF.

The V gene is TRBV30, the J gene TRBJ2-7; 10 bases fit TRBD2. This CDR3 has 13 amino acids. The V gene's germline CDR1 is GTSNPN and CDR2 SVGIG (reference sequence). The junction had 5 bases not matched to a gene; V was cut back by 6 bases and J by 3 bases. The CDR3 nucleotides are TGTGCCTGTGAGCGGGGGGGCCTCTACGAGCAGTACTTC. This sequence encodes CACERGGLYEQYF.

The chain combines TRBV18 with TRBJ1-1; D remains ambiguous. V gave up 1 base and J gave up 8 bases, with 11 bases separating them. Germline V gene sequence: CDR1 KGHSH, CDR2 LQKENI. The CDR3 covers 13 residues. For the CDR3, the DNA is TGTGCCAGCTCACCACGGGGAGGCAGGGAAGCTTTCTTT. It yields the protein CASSPRGGREAFF. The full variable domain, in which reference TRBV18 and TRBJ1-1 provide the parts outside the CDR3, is NAGVMQNPRHLVRRRGQEARLRCSPMKGHSHVYWYRQLPEEGLKFMVYLQKENIIDESGMPKERFSAEFPKEGPSILRIQQVVRGDSAAYFCASSPRGGREAFFGQGTRLTVV.

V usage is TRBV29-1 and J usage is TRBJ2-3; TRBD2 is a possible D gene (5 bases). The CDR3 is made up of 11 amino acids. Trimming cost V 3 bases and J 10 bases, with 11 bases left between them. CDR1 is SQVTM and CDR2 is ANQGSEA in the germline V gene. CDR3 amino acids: CSVEEAVAQYF. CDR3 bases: TGCAGCGTTGAGGAGGCAGTTGCGCAGTATTTT.

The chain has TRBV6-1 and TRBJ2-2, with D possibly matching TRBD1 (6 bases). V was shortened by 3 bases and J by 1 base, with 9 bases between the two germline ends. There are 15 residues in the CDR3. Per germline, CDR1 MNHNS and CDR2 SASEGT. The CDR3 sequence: CASSDPTGNTGELFF. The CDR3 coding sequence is TGTGCCAGCAGTGACCCGACAGGGAACACCGGGGAGCTGTTTTTT.

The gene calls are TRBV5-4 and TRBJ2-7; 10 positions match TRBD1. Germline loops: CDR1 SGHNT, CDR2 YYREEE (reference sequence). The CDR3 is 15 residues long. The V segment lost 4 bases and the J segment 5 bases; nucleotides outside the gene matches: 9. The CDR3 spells CASSPRQGARNEQYF. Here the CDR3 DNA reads TGTGCCAGCAGCCCCAGACAGGGGGCGAGGAACGAGCAGTACTTC.

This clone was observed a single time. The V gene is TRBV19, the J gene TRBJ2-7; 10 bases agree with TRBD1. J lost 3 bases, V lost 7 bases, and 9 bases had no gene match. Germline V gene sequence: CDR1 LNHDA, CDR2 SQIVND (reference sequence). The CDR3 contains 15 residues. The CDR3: CASTPSTGGGYEQYF. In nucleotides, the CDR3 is TGTGCCAGTACCCCCTCGACAGGGGGCGGCTACGAGCAGTACTTC.

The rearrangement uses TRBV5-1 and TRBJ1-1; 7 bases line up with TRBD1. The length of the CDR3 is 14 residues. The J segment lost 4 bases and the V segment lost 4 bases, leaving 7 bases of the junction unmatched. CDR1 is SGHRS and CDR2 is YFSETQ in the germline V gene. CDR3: CASSPDRAGTEAFF. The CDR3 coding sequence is TGCGCCAGCAGCCCCGACAGGGCTGGCACTGAAGCTTTCTTT.

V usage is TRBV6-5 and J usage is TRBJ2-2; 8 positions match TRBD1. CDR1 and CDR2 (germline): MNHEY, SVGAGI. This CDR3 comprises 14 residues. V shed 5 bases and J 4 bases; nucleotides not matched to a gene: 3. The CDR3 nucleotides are TGTGCCAGCAGTAGGACAGGGCCCACCGGGGAGCTGTTTTTT. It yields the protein CASSRTGPTGELFF.

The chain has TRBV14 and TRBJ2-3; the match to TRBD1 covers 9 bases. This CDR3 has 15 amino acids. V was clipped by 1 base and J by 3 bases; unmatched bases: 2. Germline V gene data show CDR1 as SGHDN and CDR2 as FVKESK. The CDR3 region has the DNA TGTGCCAGCAGCCAAGGCGACAGGGGGACAGATACGCAGTATTTT. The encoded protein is CASSQGDRGTDTQYF.

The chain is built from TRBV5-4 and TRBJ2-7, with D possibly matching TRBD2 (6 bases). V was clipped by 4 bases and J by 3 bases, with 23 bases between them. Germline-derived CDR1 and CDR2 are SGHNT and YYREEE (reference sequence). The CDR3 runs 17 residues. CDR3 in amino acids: CASSRGASRGPFYEQYF. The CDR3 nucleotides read TGTGCCAGCAGCAGAGGGGCGTCGCGGGGACCTTTCTACGAGCAGTACTTC.